Listed below are T cell receptor beta chains from one sample, sequenced in a study of cytomegalovirus exposure and HLA in healthy donors. The method was immunoSEQ multiplex PCR; TCRdb's version includes in-frame clones alone and lacks a portion of them. The data contain about 160,000 clones, approximately 72% of them singletons. Sample: PBMCs. These receptors all stem from a female donor in good health and CMV-seronegative. Both conserved end residues are part of each CDR3. D genes are given only for firm matches. Size is stated for part of the rows, as once, few or many counts, or as a class when the clone is expanded.

V gene: TRBV27; D gene: -; J gene: TRBJ1-2; clone size: -; CDR3 protein: CASSLASNYGYTF; CDR3 DNA: TGTGCCAGCAGTTTAGCGTCTAACTATGGCTACACCTTC
V gene: TRBV6-1; D gene: -; J gene: TRBJ1-6; clone size: -; CDR3 protein: CASNRLSSPLHF; CDR3 DNA: TGTGCCAGCAACCGTTTGAGTTCACCCCTCCACTTT
V gene: TRBV5-1; D gene: TRBD1; J gene: TRBJ1-6; clone size: few; CDR3 protein: CASSQEQGAYSPLHF; CDR3 DNA: TGCGCCAGCAGCCAGGAACAGGGGGCCTATTCACCCCTCCACTTT
V gene: TRBV7-8; D gene: -; J gene: TRBJ1-3; clone size: -; CDR3 protein: CASSDKTTQGSIYF; CDR3 DNA: TGTGCCAGCAGCGATAAAACTACTCAGGGGTCCATATATTTT
V gene: TRBV5-4; D gene: TRBD1; J gene: TRBJ1-2; clone size: -; CDR3 protein: CASSLLRQGSLGGYTF; CDR3 DNA: TGTGCCAGCAGCTTGCTCCGACAGGGCTCCCTCGGTGGCTACACCTTC
V gene: TRBV7-9; D gene: TRBD2; J gene: TRBJ2-3; clone size: few; CDR3 protein: CASSISGRLDTQYF; CDR3 DNA: TGTGCCAGCAGCATTAGCGGGAGGTTAGATACGCAGTATTTT
V gene: TRBV27; D gene: -; J gene: TRBJ1-3; clone size: -; CDR3 protein: CASSLSNSGNTIYF; CDR3 DNA: TGTGCCAGCAGTTTATCCAACTCTGGAAACACCATATATTTT
V gene: TRBV5-1; D gene: -; J gene: TRBJ2-1; clone size: -; CDR3 protein: CASSLLVKGNEQFF; CDR3 DNA: TGCGCCAGCAGCTTACTAGTAAAGGGCAATGAGCAGTTCTTC
V gene: TRBV5-4; D gene: TRBD1; J gene: TRBJ2-7; clone size: -; CDR3 protein: CASSFDRGTYEQYF; CDR3 DNA: TGTGCCAGCAGCTTCGACAGGGGAACCTACGAGCAGTACTTC
V gene: TRBV5-1; D gene: TRBD2; J gene: TRBJ2-7; clone size: many; CDR3 protein: CASNYLGGSGRAYEQYF; CDR3 DNA: TGCGCCAGCAACTATCTTGGGGGTAGCGGGAGGGCCTACGAGCAGTACTTC
V gene: TRBV30; D gene: TRBD1; J gene: TRBJ2-1; clone size: -; CDR3 protein: CAWRGGQAFSYNEQFF; CDR3 DNA: TGTGCCTGGAGGGGGGGACAGGCCTTCTCCTACAATGAGCAGTTCTTC
V gene: TRBV13; D gene: -; J gene: TRBJ1-2; clone size: -; CDR3 protein: CASSALTGGRSYGYTF; CDR3 DNA: TGTGCCAGCAGCGCACTGACGGGGGGGCGCTCCTATGGCTACACCTTC
V gene: TRBV2; D gene: -; J gene: TRBJ1-2; clone size: few; CDR3 protein: CASTVRDTYGYTF; CDR3 DNA: TGTGCCAGCACCGTCCGGGATACATATGGCTACACCTTC
V gene: TRBV10-3; D gene: -; J gene: TRBJ2-7; clone size: -; CDR3 protein: CAISAGNYEQYF; CDR3 DNA: TGTGCCATCAGTGCAGGAAACTACGAGCAGTACTTC
V gene: TRBV6-1; D gene: TRBD1; J gene: TRBJ2-7; clone size: -; CDR3 protein: CASSEIIGQGVYEQYF; CDR3 DNA: TGTGCCAGCAGTGAAATAATCGGACAGGGGGTGTACGAGCAGTACTTC
V gene: TRBV7-2; D gene: TRBD2; J gene: TRBJ2-3; clone size: -; CDR3 protein: CASSLAGTSGSTDTQYF; CDR3 DNA: TGTGCCAGCAGCTTAGCGGGGACTAGCGGGAGCACAGATACGCAGTATTTT
V gene: TRBV25-1; D gene: TRBD1; J gene: TRBJ1-4; clone size: -; CDR3 protein: CASSETGGNEKLFF; CDR3 DNA: TGTGCCAGCAGTGAGACAGGGGGTAATGAAAAACTGTTTTTT
V gene: TRBV7-3; D gene: -; J gene: TRBJ2-3; clone size: few; CDR3 protein: CASSLTQGTDTQYF; CDR3 DNA: TGTGCCAGCAGCTTAACGCAGGGGACAGATACGCAGTATTTT
V gene: TRBV5-1; D gene: TRBD2; J gene: TRBJ2-7; clone size: -; CDR3 protein: CASSLGGAPYEQYF; CDR3 DNA: TGCGCCAGCAGCCTCGGGGGGGCCCCTTACGAGCAGTACTTC
V gene: TRBV5-1; D gene: TRBD1; J gene: TRBJ2-6; clone size: -; CDR3 protein: CASSWGGTGSSGANVLTF; CDR3 DNA: TGCGCCAGCAGCTGGGGCGGGACAGGAAGCTCTGGGGCCAACGTCCTGACTTTC
V gene: TRBV28; D gene: -; J gene: TRBJ2-2; clone size: -; CDR3 protein: CASSLSPHDRNTGELFF; CDR3 DNA: TGTGCCAGCAGTTTAAGCCCTCACGACAGGAACACCGGGGAGCTGTTTTTT
V gene: TRBV5-1; D gene: TRBD1; J gene: TRBJ1-2; clone size: -; CDR3 protein: CASSPFKTGSYGYTF; CDR3 DNA: TGCGCCAGCAGCCCCTTCAAGACAGGGAGCTATGGCTACACCTTC
V gene: TRBV10-2; D gene: -; J gene: TRBJ2-5; clone size: -; CDR3 protein: CASSEWETGYQETQYF; CDR3 DNA: TGCGCCAGCAGTGAGTGGGAGACAGGTTACCAAGAGACCCAGTACTTC
V gene: TRBV5-4; D gene: -; J gene: TRBJ2-5; clone size: -; CDR3 protein: CASGQQETQYF; CDR3 DNA: TGTGCCAGCGGACAGCAAGAGACCCAGTACTTC